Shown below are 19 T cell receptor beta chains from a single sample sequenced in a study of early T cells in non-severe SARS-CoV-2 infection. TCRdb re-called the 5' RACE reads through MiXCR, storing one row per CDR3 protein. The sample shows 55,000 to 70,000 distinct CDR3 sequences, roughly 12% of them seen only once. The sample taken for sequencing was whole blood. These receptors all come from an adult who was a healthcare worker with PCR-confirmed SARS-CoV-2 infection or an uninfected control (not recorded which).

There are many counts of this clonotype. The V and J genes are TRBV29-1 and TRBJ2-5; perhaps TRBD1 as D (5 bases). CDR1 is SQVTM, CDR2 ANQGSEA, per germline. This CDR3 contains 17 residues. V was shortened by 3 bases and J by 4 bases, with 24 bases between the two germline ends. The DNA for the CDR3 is TGCAGCGTTGAGTTGGTATGTCAGGGCAGATCGAGAGAGACCCAGTACTTC. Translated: CSVELVCQGRSRETQYF. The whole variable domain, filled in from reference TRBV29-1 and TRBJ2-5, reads SAVISQKPSRDICQRGTSLTIQCQVDSQVTMMFWYRQQPGQSLTLIATANQGSEATYESGFVIDKFPISRPNLTFSTLTVSNMSPEDSSIYLCSVELVCQGRSRETQYFGPGTRLLVL.

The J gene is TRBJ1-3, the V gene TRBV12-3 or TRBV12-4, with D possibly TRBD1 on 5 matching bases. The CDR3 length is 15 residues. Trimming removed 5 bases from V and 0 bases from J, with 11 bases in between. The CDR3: CASSITGISGNTIYF. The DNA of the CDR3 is TGTGCCAGCAGTATCACAGGCATCTCTGGAAACACCATATATTTT.

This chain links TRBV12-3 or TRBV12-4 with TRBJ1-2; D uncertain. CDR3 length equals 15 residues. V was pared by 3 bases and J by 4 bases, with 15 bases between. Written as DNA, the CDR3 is TGTGCCAGCAGTTTGGGAGAGGGTCGTGGCTATGGCTACACCTTC. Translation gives CASSLGEGRGYGYTF.

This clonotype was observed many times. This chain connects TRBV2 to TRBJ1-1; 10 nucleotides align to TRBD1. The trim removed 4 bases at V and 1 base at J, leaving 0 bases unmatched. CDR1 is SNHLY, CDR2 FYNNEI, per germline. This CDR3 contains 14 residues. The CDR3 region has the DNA TGTGCCAGCAGTGGACAGGGGGCGAACACTGAAGCTTTCTTT. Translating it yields CASSGQGANTEAFF.

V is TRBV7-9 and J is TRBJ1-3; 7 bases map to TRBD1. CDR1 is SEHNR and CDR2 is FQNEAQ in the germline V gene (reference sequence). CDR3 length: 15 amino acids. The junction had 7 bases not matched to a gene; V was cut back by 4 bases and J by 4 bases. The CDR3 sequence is CASSSLDRHGNTIYF. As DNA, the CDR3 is TGTGCCAGCAGCTCACTGGACAGGCACGGAAACACCATATATTTT.

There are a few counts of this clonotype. The CDR3 nucleotides read TGTGCCAGCAGTTTAATTTCCGGCCGTGGATTCTATGGCTACACCTTC. Its protein product is CASSLISGRGFYGYTF. V usage is TRBV27 and J usage is TRBJ1-2; unclear D gene. Germline CDR1 reads MNHEY; CDR2 reads SMNVEV (reference sequence). The V gene lost 2 bases and the J gene lost 4 bases, with 17 bases spanning the gap. The CDR3 runs 16 residues.

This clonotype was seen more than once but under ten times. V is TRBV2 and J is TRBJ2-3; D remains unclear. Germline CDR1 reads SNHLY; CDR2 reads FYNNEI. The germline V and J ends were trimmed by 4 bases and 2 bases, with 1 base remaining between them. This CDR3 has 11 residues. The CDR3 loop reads CASSVTDTQYF. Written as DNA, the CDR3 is TGTGCCAGCAGTGTCACAGATACGCAGTATTTT.

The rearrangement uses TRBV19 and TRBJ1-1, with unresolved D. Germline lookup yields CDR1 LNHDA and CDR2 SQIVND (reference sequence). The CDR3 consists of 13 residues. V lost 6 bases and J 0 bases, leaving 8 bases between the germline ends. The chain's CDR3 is CASREQMNTEAFF. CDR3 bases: TGTGCCAGTAGAGAGCAGATGAACACTGAAGCTTTCTTT. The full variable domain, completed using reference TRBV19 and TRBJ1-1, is DGGITQSPKYLFRKEGQNVTLSCEQNLNHDAMYWYRQDPGQGLRLIYYSQIVNDFQKGDIAEGYSVSREKKESFPLTVTSAQKNPTAFYLCASREQMNTEAFFGQGTRLTVV.

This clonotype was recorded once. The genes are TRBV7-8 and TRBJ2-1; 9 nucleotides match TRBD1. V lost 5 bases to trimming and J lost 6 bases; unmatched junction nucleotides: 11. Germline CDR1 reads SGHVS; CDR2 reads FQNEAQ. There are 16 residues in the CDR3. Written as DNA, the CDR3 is TGTGCCAGCAGCACAAGACCGGGACAGGGCCCCAATGAGCAGTTCTTC. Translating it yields CASSTRPGQGPNEQFF.

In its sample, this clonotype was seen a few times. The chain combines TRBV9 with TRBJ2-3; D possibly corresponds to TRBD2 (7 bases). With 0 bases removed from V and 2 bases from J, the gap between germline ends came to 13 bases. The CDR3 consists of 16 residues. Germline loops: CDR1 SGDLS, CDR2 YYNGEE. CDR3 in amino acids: CASSVAGGLNTDTQYF. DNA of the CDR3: TGTGCCAGCAGCGTAGCCGGGGGGCTGAACACAGATACGCAGTATTTT.

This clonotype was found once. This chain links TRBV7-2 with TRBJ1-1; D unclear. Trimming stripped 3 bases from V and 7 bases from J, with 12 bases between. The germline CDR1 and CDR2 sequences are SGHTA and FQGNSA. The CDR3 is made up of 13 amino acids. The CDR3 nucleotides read TGTGCCAGCAGCTTTTCGGGGTACGATGAAGCTTTCTTT. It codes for CASSFSGYDEAFF.

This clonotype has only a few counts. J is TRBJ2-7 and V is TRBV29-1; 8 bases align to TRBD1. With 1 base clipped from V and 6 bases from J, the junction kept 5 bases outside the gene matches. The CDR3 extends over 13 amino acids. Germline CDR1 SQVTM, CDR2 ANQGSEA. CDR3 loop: CSVEGRTGGEQYF. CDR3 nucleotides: TGCAGCGTTGAAGGAAGAACAGGGGGCGAGCAGTACTTC.

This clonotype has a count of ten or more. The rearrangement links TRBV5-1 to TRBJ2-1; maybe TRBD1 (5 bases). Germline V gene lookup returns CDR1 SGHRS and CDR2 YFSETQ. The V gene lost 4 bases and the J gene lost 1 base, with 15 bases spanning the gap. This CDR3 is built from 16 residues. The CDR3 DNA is TGCGCCAGCAGCAGCCTACAGGTTTCTTCCTACAATGAGCAGTTCTTC. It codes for CASSSLQVSSYNEQFF.

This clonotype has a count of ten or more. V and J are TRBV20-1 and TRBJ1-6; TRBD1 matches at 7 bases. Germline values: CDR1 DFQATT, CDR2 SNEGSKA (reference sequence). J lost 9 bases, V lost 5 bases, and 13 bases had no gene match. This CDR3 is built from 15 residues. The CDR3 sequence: CSAAWTGNGGSPLHF. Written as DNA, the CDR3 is TGCAGTGCTGCTTGGACAGGCAACGGGGGTTCACCCCTCCACTTT.

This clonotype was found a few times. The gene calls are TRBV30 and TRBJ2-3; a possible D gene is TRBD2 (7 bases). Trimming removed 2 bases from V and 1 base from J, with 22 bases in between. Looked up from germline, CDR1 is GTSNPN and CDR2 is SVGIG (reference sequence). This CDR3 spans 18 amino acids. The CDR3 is CAWSRGGGAFAGTDTQYF. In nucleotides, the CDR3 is TGTGCCTGGAGTCGAGGAGGGGGGGCTTTTGCGGGCACAGATACGCAGTATTTT.

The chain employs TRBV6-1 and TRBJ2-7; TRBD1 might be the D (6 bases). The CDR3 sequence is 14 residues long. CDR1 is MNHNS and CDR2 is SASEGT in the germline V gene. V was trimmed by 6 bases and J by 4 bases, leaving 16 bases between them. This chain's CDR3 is CASSKRETGYEQYF. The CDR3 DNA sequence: TGTGCCAGCAGCAAAAGAGAGACAGGTTACGAGCAGTACTTC.

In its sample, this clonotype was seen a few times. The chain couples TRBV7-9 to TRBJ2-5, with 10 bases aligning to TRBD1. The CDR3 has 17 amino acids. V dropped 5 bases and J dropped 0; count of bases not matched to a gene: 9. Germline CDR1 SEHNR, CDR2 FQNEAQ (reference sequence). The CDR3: CASSARQGAMYQETQYF. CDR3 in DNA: TGTGCCAGCAGCGCCCGACAGGGGGCGATGTACCAAGAGACCCAGTACTTC.

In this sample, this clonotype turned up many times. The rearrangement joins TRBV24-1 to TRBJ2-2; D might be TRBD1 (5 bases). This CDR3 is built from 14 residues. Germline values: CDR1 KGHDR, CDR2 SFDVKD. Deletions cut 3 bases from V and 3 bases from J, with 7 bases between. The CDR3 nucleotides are TGTGCCACCAGTGATGCCAGGGACACCGGGGAGCTGTTTTTT. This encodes CATSDARDTGELFF.

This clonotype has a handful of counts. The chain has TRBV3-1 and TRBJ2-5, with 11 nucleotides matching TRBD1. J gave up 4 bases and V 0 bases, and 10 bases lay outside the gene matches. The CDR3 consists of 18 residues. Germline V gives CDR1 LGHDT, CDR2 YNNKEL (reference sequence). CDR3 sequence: CASSQDPAGTGGLETQYF. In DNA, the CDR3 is TGTGCCAGCAGCCAAGACCCTGCCGGGACAGGGGGTCTAGAGACCCAGTACTTC.